The 7 T cell receptor beta chains presented below share a single source sample, sequenced in a study of blood T cell repertoires in COVID-19. TCRdb's copy holds only in-frame clones and misses some; the assay was immunoSEQ multiplex PCR. The table has about 42,000 clones, approximately 88% seen once; the top ten hold approximately 3.3%. Material: peripheral blood. The receptors derive from a human donor in a cohort sampled during active COVID-19.

This chain joins TRBV6-5 and TRBJ2-3; no reliable D call. Germline V lookup: CDR1 MNHEY, CDR2 SVGAGI. This CDR3 is built from 13 residues. Trimming pared 6 bases from V and 2 bases from J, leaving 9 bases between. CDR3 residues: CASRGLYTDTQYF. CDR3 coding DNA: TGTGCCAGCAGGGGCCTATACACAGATACGCAGTATTTT.

The rearrangement uses TRBV5-4 and TRBJ1-2; 7 nucleotides agree with TRBD1. The CDR3 is 14 residues long. V lost 4 bases, J lost 3 bases, and 6 bases stayed unmatched. Germline CDR1 and CDR2: SGHNT and YYREEE (reference sequence). The CDR3 loop reads CASSIGTADYGYTF. CDR3 coding DNA: TGTGCCAGCAGCATAGGGACAGCCGACTATGGCTACACCTTC.

The chain joins TRBV3-1 (or the pseudogene TRBV3-2) to TRBJ1-3; D perhaps matches TRBD1 (6 bases). The CDR3 sequence is 16 residues long. Germline values: CDR1 LGHDT, CDR2 YNNKEL (reference sequence). The ends were cut back, 5 bases at V and 0 bases at J, with 14 bases in the middle. The CDR3 reads CASSYGTTFSGNTIYF. In DNA form, the CDR3 reads TGTGCCAGCAGCTATGGGACAACCTTCTCTGGAAACACCATATATTTT.

This clone was seen only once. The CDR3 loop reads CASSPSRLAANTGELFF. In nucleotides, the CDR3 is TGTGCCAGCAGCCCGAGTCGGCTAGCAGCAAACACCGGGGAGCTGTTTTTT. The chain uses TRBV9 and TRBJ2-2; possibly TRBD2 for D (5 bases). With 4 bases removed from V and 2 bases from J, the gap between germline ends came to 18 bases. The germline CDR1 and CDR2 sequences are SGDLS and YYNGEE. CDR3 length equals 17 residues.

CDR3 sequence: CAISESWRGPSNYGYTF. DNA of the CDR3: TGTGCCATCAGTGAGTCGTGGCGGGGCCCCTCTAACTATGGCTACACCTTC. The rearrangement links TRBV10-3 to TRBJ1-2; D is perhaps TRBD1 (5 bases). V was cut by 0 bases and J by 0 bases, with 14 bases left in between. The CDR3 has 17 amino acids. Germline CDR1 ENHRY, CDR2 SYGVKD.

This rearrangement joins TRBV19 to TRBJ2-5; TRBD1 aligns across 8 bases. This CDR3 has 15 residues. Per the germline V gene, CDR1 is LNHDA and CDR2 is SQIVND (reference sequence). Trimming cost V 5 bases and J 1 base; bases outside gene matches: 6. This chain's CDR3 is CASSPRTGSQETQYF. The CDR3, as DNA: TGTGCCAGTAGTCCTAGGACAGGGAGCCAAGAGACCCAGTACTTC.

This chain uses TRBV6-6 with TRBJ1-3; D call uncertain. V lost 3 bases and J lost 0, with 12 bases in between. The germline V gene has CDR1 MNHNY and CDR2 SVGAGI (reference sequence). The CDR3 is made up of 16 amino acids. The CDR3: CASSYKRPDSGNTIYF. For the CDR3, the DNA is TGTGCCAGCAGTTATAAGAGGCCAGACTCTGGAAACACCATATATTTT.